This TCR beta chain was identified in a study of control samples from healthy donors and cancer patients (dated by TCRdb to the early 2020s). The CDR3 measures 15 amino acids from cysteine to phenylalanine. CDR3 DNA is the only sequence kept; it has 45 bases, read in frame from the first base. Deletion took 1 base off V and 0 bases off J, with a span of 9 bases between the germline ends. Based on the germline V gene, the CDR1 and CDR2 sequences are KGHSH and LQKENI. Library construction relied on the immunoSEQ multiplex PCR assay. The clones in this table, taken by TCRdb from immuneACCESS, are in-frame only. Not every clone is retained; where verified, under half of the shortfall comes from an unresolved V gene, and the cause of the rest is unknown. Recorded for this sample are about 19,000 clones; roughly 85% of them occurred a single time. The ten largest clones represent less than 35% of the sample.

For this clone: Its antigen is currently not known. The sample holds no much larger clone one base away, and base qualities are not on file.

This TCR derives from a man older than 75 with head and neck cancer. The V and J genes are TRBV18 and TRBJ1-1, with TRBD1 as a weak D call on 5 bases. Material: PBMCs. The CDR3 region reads CASSPRAGMNTEAFF. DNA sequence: TGTGCCAGCTCACCACGGGCAGGGATGAACACTGAAGCTTTCTTT.